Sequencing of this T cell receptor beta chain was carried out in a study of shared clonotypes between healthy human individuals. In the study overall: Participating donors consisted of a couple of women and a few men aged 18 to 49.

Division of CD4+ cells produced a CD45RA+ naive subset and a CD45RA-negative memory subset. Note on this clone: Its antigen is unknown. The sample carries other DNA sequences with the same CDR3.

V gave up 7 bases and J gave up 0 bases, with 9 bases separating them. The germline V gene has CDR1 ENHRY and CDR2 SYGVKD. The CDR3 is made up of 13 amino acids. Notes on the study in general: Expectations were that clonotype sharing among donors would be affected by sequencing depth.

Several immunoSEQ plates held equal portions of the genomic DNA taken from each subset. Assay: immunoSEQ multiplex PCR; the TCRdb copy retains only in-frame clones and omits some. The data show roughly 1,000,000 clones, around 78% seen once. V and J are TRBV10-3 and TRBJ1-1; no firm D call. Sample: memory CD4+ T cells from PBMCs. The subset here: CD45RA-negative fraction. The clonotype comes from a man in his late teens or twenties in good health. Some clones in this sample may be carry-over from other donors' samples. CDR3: CAINPGLNTEAFF. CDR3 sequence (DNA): TGTGCCATCAATCCGGGTCTGAACACTGAAGCTTTCTTT.